Presented here are 3 T cell receptor beta chains from one specimen sequenced in a study of blood T cell repertoires in COVID-19. Some clones are missing from TCRdb's copy, which holds only in-frame ones; the method was immunoSEQ multiplex PCR. Counted here are roughly 230,000 clones, less than 85% occurring once; the ten biggest clones make up 3% to 4%. Sequencing was done on a sample of peripheral blood. Receptor source: a woman older than 75 with acute or convalescent COVID-19.

The chain employs TRBV28 and TRBJ2-1, with 8 bases aligning to TRBD2. Looked up from germline, CDR1 is MDHEN and CDR2 is SYDVKM. After removal of 3 bases from V and 10 bases from J, the junction contained 8 bases not matched to a gene. The CDR3 extends over 14 amino acids. The CDR3 bases are TGTGCCAGCAGTTTTCAACGGGGGGGGACGGAGCAGTTCTTC. It specifies CASSFQRGGTEQFF.

This clone was seen only once. As DNA, the CDR3 is TGTGCCAGCCACAGCGCAGGGTTCACCGGGGAGCTGTTTTTT. Amino acid sequence: CASHSAGFTGELFF. The chain uses TRBV6-5 and TRBJ2-2; the D gene is possibly TRBD1 (5 bases). V shed 8 bases and J shed 4 bases, with 14 bases lying between them. CDR3 length: 14 residues. Germline V gives CDR1 MNHEY, CDR2 SVGAGI.

The V gene is TRBV6-5, the J gene TRBJ1-6; unclear D gene. The CDR3 has 16 amino acids. Trimming cost V 2 bases and J 5 bases, with 13 bases left between them. CDR1 is MNHEY and CDR2 is SVGAGI in the germline V gene. DNA of the CDR3: TGTGCCAGCAGTTACATGAAGGGCGGGCATAATTCACCCCTCCACTTT. Encoded protein: CASSYMKGGHNSPLHF.